This T cell receptor beta chain was identified in a study of technical replicates of blood from four donors. This clone occurred a few times. Libraries were prepared by immunoSEQ multiplex PCR; TCRdb keeps only in-frame clonotypes and omits some of them. Among about 86,000 clones listed, 96% were seen once. Sequencing used T cells isolated from PBMCs. This TCR was recovered from a human donor in good health.

CDR3 bases: TGTGCCAGTAGTATAGGGGGGAGGGGCAATGAGCAGTTCTTC. The encoded protein is CASSIGGRGNEQFF. The chain couples TRBV19 to TRBJ2-1; 7 nucleotides line up with TRBD2. Germline CDR1 and CDR2: LNHDA and SQIVND (reference sequence). The CDR3 is made up of 14 amino acids. Trimming took 1 base from V and 6 from J; bases not matched to a gene: 3.